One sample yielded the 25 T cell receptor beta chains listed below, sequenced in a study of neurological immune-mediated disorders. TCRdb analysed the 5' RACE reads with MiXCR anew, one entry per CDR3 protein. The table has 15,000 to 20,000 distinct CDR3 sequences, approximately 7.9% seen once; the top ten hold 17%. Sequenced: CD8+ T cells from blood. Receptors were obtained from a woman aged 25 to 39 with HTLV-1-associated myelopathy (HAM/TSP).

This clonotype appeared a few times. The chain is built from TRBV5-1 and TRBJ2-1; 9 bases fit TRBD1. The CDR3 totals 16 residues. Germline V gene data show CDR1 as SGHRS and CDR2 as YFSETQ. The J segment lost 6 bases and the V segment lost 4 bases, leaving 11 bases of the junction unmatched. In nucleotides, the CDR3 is TGCGCCAGCAGCCCACGAGGGACAGGGTTTTTCAATGAGCAGTTCTTC. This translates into CASSPRGTGFFNEQFF.

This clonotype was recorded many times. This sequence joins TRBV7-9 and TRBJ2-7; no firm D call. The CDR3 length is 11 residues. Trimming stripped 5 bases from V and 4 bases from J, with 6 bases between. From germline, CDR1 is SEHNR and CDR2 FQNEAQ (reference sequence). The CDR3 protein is CASSGAYEQYF. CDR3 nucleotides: TGTGCCAGCAGCGGAGCTTACGAGCAGTACTTC.

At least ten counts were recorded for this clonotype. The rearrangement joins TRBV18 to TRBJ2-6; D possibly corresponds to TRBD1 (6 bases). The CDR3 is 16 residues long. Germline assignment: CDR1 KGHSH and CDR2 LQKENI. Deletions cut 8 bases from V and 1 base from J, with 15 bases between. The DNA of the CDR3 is TGTGCCAGCAGGCCGGGACAACCTTCTGGGGCCAACGTCCTGACTTTC. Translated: CASRPGQPSGANVLTF.

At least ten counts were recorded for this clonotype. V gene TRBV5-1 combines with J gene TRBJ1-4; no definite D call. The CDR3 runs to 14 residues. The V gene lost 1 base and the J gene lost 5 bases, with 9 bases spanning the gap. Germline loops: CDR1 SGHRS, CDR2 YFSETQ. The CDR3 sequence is CASSLTQGNEKLFF. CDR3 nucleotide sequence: TGCGCCAGCAGCTTGACGCAAGGGAATGAAAAACTGTTTTTT.

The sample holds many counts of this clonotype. The CDR3 region has the DNA TGTGCCAGCAGCGGCCGGGGAGGGGAAGCTTTCTTT. Translation gives CASSGRGGEAFF. This chain joins TRBV5-5 and TRBJ1-1; no definite D call. The CDR3 totals 12 residues. Trimming removed 4 bases from V and 8 bases from J, with 12 bases in between. Germline lookup yields CDR1 SGHKS and CDR2 YYEKEE (reference sequence).

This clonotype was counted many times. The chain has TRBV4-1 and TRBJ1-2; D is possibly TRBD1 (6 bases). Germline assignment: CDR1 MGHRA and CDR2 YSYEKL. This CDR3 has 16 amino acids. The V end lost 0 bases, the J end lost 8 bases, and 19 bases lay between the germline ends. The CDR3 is CASSQDSRGLGYGYTF. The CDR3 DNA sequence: TGCGCCAGCAGCCAAGATAGCCGGGGGCTAGGCTACGGCTACACCTTC.

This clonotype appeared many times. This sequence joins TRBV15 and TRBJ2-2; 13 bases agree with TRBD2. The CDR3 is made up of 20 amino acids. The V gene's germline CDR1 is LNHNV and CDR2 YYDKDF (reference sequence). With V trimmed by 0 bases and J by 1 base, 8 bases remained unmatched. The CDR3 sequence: CATSRDRRTSGGLNTGELFF. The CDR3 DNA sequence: TGTGCCACCAGCAGAGATCGGAGGACTAGCGGGGGCCTGAACACCGGGGAGCTGTTTTTT. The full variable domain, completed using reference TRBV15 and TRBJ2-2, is DAMVIQNPRYQVTQFGKPVTLSCSQTLNHNVMYWYQQKSSQAPKLLFHYYDKDFNNEADTPDNFQSRRPNTSFCFLDIRSPGLGDTAMYLCATSRDRRTSGGLNTGELFFGEGSRLTVL.

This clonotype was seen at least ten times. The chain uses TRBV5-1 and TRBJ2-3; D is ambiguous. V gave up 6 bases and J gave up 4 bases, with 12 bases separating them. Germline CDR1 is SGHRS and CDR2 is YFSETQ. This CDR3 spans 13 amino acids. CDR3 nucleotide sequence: TGCGCCAGCATATCCCCCGAGGCAGATACGCAGTATTTT. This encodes CASISPEADTQYF.

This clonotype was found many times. In DNA form, the CDR3 reads TGTGCCACCAGCAGAAAGCGGGAAATCAATGAGCAGTTCTTC. Translation gives CATSRKREINEQFF. This rearrangement joins TRBV15 to TRBJ2-1, with 7 bases aligning to TRBD2. The germline CDR1 and CDR2 sequences are LNHNV and YYDKDF (reference sequence). V gave up 2 bases and J gave up 6 bases; unmatched junction bases: 4. The CDR3 consists of 14 residues.

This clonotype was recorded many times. The CDR3 DNA reads as TGCAGTGCGAGGAGGAGGTACTCTGGGGCCAACGTCCTGACTTTC. Its protein is CSARRRYSGANVLTF. This chain connects TRBV20-1 to TRBJ2-6, with a possible D match to TRBD2 (5 bases). The CDR3 runs to 15 residues. CDR1 and CDR2 (germline): DFQATT, SNEGSKA (reference sequence). Between the trimmed V and J ends, which lost 6 bases and 0 bases, there was a span of 12 bases.

The chain's CDR3 is CASSLQGYTEAFF. DNA for the CDR3: TGTGCCAGCAGCTTACAGGGATACACTGAAGCTTTCTTT. The chain employs TRBV13 and TRBJ1-1; D perhaps matches TRBD1 (5 bases). Trimming removed 2 bases at V and 3 bases at J, with 7 bases between. CDR1 is PRHDT, CDR2 FYEKMQ, per germline (reference sequence). CDR3 length: 13 amino acids. The variable domain in full, with the rest retrieved from reference TRBV13 and TRBJ1-1, is AAGVIQSPRHLIKEKRETATLKCYPIPRHDTVYWYQQGPGQDPQFLISFYEKMQSDKGSIPDRFSAQQFSDYHSELNMSSLELGDSALYFCASSLQGYTEAFFGQGTRLTVV.

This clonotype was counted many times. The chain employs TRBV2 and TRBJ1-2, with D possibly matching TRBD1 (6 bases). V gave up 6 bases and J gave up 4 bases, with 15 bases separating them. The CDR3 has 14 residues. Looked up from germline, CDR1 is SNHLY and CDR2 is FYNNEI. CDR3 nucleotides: TGTGCCAGCAGACCGGGACACCTCGCCTATGGCTACACCTTC. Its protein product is CASRPGHLAYGYTF.

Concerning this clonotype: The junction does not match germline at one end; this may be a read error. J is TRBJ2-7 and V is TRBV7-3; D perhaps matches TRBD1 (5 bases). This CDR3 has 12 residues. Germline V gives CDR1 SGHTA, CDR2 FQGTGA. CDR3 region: CASSLGAAEKYF. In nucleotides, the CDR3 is TGTGCCAGCAGCTTAGGGGCCGCCGAGAAGTACTTC.

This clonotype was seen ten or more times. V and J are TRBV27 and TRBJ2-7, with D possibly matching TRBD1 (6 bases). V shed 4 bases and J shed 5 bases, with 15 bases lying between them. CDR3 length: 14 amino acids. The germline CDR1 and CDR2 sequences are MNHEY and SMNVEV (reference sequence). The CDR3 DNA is TGTGCCAGCAGTTGGACAGATATCCGCGACGAGCAGTACTTC. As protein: CASSWTDIRDEQYF.

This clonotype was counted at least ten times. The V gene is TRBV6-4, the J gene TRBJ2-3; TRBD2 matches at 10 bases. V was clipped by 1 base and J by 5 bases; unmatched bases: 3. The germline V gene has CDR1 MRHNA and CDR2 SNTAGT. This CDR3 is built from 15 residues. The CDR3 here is CASSDLAGGEDTQYF. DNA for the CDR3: TGTGCCAGCAGTGACTTAGCGGGGGGCGAAGATACGCAGTATTTT.

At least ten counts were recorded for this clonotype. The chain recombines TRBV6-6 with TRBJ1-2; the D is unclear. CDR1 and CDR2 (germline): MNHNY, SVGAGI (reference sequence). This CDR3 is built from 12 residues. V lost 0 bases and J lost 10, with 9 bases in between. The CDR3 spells CASSYSLVYYTF. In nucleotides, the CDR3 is TGTGCCAGCAGTTACTCCCTTGTGTACTACACCTTC.

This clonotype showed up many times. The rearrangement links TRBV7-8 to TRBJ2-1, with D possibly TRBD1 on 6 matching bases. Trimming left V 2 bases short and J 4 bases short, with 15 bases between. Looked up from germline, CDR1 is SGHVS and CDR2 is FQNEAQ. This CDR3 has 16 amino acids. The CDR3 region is CASSLSTRGEYNEQFF. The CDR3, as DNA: TGTGCCAGCAGCTTATCTACCAGGGGCGAATACAATGAGCAGTTCTTC.

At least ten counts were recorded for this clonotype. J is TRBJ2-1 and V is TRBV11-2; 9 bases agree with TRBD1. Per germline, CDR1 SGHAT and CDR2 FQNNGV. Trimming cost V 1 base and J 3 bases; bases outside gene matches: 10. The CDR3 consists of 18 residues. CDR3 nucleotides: TGTGCCAGCAGCTTAGGGACAGGGGTGGGGGACTACTACAATGAGCAGTTCTTC. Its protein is CASSLGTGVGDYYNEQFF.

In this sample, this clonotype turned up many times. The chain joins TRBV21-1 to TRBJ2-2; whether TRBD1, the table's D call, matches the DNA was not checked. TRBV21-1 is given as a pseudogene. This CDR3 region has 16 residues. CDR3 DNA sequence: TGTGCCAGCAGCCCCAGGGGACAGGGGTACACCGGGGAGCTGTTTTTT. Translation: CASSPRGQGYTGELFF.

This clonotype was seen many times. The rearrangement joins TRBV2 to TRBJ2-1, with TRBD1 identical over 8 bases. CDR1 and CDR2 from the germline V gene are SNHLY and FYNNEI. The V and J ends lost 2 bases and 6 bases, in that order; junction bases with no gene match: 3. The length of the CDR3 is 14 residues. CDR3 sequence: CASSEHRGVNEQFF. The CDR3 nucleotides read TGTGCCAGCAGTGAACACAGGGGGGTCAATGAGCAGTTCTTC.

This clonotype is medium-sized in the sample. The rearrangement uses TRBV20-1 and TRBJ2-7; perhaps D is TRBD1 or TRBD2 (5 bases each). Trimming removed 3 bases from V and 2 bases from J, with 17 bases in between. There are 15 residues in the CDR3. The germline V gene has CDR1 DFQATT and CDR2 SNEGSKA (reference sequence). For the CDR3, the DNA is TGCAGTGCTAGGGGGACGACGGAGGATGCCTACGAGCAGTACTTC. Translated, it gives CSARGTTEDAYEQYF.

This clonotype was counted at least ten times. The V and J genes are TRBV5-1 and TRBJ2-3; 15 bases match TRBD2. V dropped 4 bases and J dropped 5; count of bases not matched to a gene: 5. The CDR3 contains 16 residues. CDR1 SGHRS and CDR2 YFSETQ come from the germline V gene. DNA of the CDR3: TGCGCCAGCAGCCGGACTAGCGGGGGGGCCGGAGATACGCAGTATTTT. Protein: CASSRTSGGAGDTQYF.

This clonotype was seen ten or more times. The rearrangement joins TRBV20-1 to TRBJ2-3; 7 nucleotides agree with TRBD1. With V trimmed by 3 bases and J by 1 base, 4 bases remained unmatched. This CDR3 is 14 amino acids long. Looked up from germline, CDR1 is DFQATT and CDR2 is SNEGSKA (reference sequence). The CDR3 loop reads CSASRGGGTDTQYF. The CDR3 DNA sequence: TGCAGTGCTAGTAGAGGGGGCGGCACAGATACGCAGTATTTT.

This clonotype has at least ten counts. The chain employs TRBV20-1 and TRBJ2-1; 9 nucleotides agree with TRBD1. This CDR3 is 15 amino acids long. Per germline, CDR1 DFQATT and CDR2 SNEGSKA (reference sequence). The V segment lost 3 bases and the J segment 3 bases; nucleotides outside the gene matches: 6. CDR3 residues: CSASGNRGLYNEQFF. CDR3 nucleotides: TGCAGTGCTAGTGGAAACAGGGGGCTCTACAATGAGCAGTTCTTC.

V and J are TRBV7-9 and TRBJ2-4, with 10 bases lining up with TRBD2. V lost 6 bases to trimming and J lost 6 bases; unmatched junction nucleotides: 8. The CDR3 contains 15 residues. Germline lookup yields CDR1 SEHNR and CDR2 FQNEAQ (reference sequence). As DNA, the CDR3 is TGTGCCAGCAGAAAAACTAGCGGGGAGACAAACATTCAGTACTTC. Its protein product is CASRKTSGETNIQYF.